The 27 T cell receptor beta chains below all came from one sample that was sequenced in a study of cytomegalovirus exposure and HLA in healthy donors. It was with 60 Vbeta and 13 Jbeta primers that the PCR ran. Assay used: immunoSEQ multiplex PCR; TCRdb lists only in-frame clones, some missing. This table has 150,000 to 200,000 clones, around 70% appearing once. Sequenced material: PBMCs. Receptor source: a man between 18 and 29 years old in good health and CMV-seropositive.

The chain combines TRBV7-9 with TRBJ2-1; 7 bases are shared with TRBD1. The CDR3 is 15 residues long. The germline V gene has CDR1 SEHNR and CDR2 FQNEAQ (reference sequence). After removal of 5 bases from V and 10 bases from J, the junction contained 14 bases not matched to a gene. The CDR3 coding sequence is TGTGCCAGCAGCCCGTCTAGAGGGGGCATGAGGGAGCAGTTCTTC. This translates into CASSPSRGGMREQFF.

This rearrangement joins TRBV4-1 to TRBJ2-1; 11 positions match TRBD2. Germline-derived CDR1 and CDR2 are MGHRA and YSYEKL. With V trimmed by 1 base and J by 1 base, 9 bases remained unmatched. The CDR3 totals 19 residues. CDR3 region: CASSQVLLAGAKSYNEQFF. DNA for the CDR3: TGCGCCAGCAGCCAAGTTTTACTAGCGGGAGCCAAATCCTACAATGAGCAGTTCTTC.

The chain is built from TRBV5-6 and TRBJ1-2; TRBD1 aligns across 12 bases. J was trimmed by 6 bases and V by 4 bases; bases with no gene match: 10. The CDR3 extends over 16 amino acids. Looked up from germline, CDR1 is SGHDT and CDR2 is YYEEEE. The CDR3 sequence is CASSRTGTGGVDGYTF. CDR3 nucleotide sequence: TGTGCCAGCAGCCGGACCGGGACAGGGGGCGTAGATGGCTACACCTTC.

The rearrangement joins TRBV7-6 to TRBJ2-5; D perhaps matches TRBD2 (5 bases). Deletions cut 3 bases from V and 5 bases from J, with 16 bases between. The CDR3 consists of 15 residues. Germline assignment: CDR1 SGHVS and CDR2 FNYEAQ. The CDR3 reads CASSFKPGMEETQYF. Written as DNA, the CDR3 is TGTGCCAGCAGCTTTAAACCGGGAATGGAGGAGACCCAGTACTTC.

This chain links TRBV9 with TRBJ2-3, with D perhaps matching TRBD2 (7 bases). The CDR3 is made up of 15 amino acids. Germline V gives CDR1 SGDLS, CDR2 YYNGEE. V gave up 0 bases and J gave up 7 bases, with 15 bases separating them. For the CDR3, the DNA is TGTGCCAGCAGCGTAGCGGGGGGCCCACCAAATACGCAGTATTTT. Its translation: CASSVAGGPPNTQYF. Filled out from reference TRBV9 and TRBJ2-3, the complete variable domain reads DSGVTQTPKHLITATGQRVTLRCSPRSGDLSVYWYQQSLDQGLQFLIQYYNGEERAKGNILERFSAQQFPDLHSELNLSSLELGDSALYFCASSVAGGPPNTQYFGPGTRLTVL.

This rearrangement joins TRBV5-6 to TRBJ1-3; D possibly corresponds to TRBD1 (5 bases). The length of the CDR3 is 16 residues. Germline V gives CDR1 SGHDT, CDR2 YYEEEE. Trimming cost V 0 bases and J 1 base, with 11 bases left between them. The CDR3 sequence is CASSLATGASGNTIYF. CDR3 DNA sequence: TGTGCCAGCAGCTTGGCCACAGGAGCATCTGGAAACACCATATATTTT.

Remarks on this clone: Because the CDR3 is missing its conserved closing phenylalanine or tryptophan, this is likely a read error. The rearrangement links TRBV6-1 to TRBJ1-1; 7 bases are a match to TRBD1. The CDR3 loop spans 14 amino acids. The germline V gene has CDR1 MNHNS and CDR2 SASEGT. V lost 11 bases to trimming and J lost 4 bases; unmatched junction nucleotides: 13. The CDR3 region is CAAKTGPEGTEAFL. CDR3 coding DNA: TGTGCCGCAAAGACAGGGCCGGAGGGCACTGAAGCTTTCCTT.

The chain recombines TRBV5-5 with TRBJ2-7, with D possibly matching TRBD2 (5 bases). The V and J ends lost 0 bases and 1 base respectively, with 11 bases between them. This CDR3 region has 15 residues. Germline V gene lookup returns CDR1 SGHKS and CDR2 YYEKEE (reference sequence). The CDR3 reads CASSLDPGGSYEQYV. CDR3 in DNA: TGTGCCAGCAGCTTGGACCCGGGCGGGTCCTACGAGCAGTACGTC.

As regards this clone: Germline is not matched at one junction end, which may reflect a read error. This chain uses TRBV19 with TRBJ2-1, with 8 bases matching TRBD1. CDR1 is LNHDA and CDR2 is SQIVND in the germline V gene (reference sequence). The CDR3 is 16 residues long. The DNA of the CDR3 is TGCTCCAGGGACAGGAGTCTTTTTATCGCCTACAATGAGCAGTTCTTC. Its translation: CSRDRSLFIAYNEQFF.

The CDR3 sequence is CASTPGTGSNQPQHF. The CDR3 nucleotides read TGTGCCAGCACCCCGGGGACAGGGAGCAATCAGCCCCAGCATTTT. V usage is TRBV28 and J usage is TRBJ1-5; TRBD1 aligns across 9 bases. Germline V CDR1 and CDR2: MDHEN, SYDVKM. V lost 7 bases, J lost 1 base, and 5 bases stayed unmatched. This CDR3 contains 15 residues.

The rearrangement uses TRBV7-9 and TRBJ1-1; 7 bases line up with TRBD1. With 1 base clipped from V and 10 bases from J, the junction kept 9 bases outside the gene matches. The germline gives CDR1 SEHNR, CDR2 FQNEAQ (reference sequence). The CDR3 is made up of 14 amino acids. CDR3 DNA: TGTGCCAGCAGCTTAGGACAGGGTCGGGTAGGAGCTTTCTTT. It codes for CASSLGQGRVGAFF.

The CDR3 bases are TGTGCCAGCAGCTTAGGACAGGGGTCCTACAATGAGCAGTTCTTC. This sequence encodes CASSLGQGSYNEQFF. This chain joins TRBV7-9 and TRBJ2-1; 8 nucleotides align to TRBD1. This CDR3 comprises 15 residues. CDR1 and CDR2 from the germline V gene are SEHNR and FQNEAQ (reference sequence). V shed 1 base, J shed 1 base, and the junction held 0 bases outside the gene matches.

Comments on this clone: Distinct nucleotide sequences in the sample also encode this CDR3. The CDR3 region has the DNA TGCGCCAGCAGCCCTGGCGGCAGCTTGAACACTGAAGCTTTCTTT. Translation gives CASSPGGSLNTEAFF. The chain uses TRBV5-1 and TRBJ1-1, with unresolved D. The V end lost 4 bases, the J end lost 0 bases, and 13 bases lay between the germline ends. This CDR3 region has 15 residues. Germline V CDR1 and CDR2: SGHRS, YFSETQ. Together with reference TRBV5-1 and TRBJ1-1, the CDR3 gives the full variable domain: KAGVTQTPRYLIKTRGQQVTLSCSPISGHRSVSWYQQTPGQGLQFLFEYFSETQRNKGNFPGRFSGRQFSNSRSEMNVSTLELGDSALYLCASSPGGSLNTEAFFGQGTRLTVV.

This clone has only a few counts. This rearrangement joins TRBV2 to TRBJ2-2, with 9 bases matching TRBD1. The CDR3 loop spans 17 amino acids. The germline gives CDR1 SNHLY, CDR2 FYNNEI. Losses at the gene ends were 7 bases for V and 2 bases for J; bases not matched to a gene: 11. The CDR3 coding sequence is TGTGCCAGCACCCGAAGGGGGGGACAGGGAAACACCGGGGAGCTGTTTTTT. Translated: CASTRRGGQGNTGELFF.

V is TRBV19 and J is TRBJ1-1, with D perhaps matching TRBD1 (5 bases). Trimming took 0 bases from V and 4 from J, leaving 9 bases between them. Germline V gene sequence: CDR1 LNHDA, CDR2 SQIVND (reference sequence). The CDR3 extends over 14 amino acids. CDR3 bases: TGTGCCAGTAGTATAGATCCGGGGGGCACTGAAGCTTTCTTT. Translated: CASSIDPGGTEAFF.

The chain recombines TRBV9 with TRBJ1-1; possibly TRBD1 for D (5 bases). Trimming removed 1 base at V and 3 bases at J, with 10 bases between. The CDR3 is 14 residues long. Germline V lookup: CDR1 SGDLS, CDR2 YYNGEE. The CDR3, as DNA: TGTGCCAGCAGCGTAAATTCGGGGGACACTGAAGCTTTCTTT. Translating it yields CASSVNSGDTEAFF. Drawing the rest from reference TRBV9 and TRBJ1-1, the complete variable domain is DSGVTQTPKHLITATGQRVTLRCSPRSGDLSVYWYQQSLDQGLQFLIQYYNGEERAKGNILERFSAQQFPDLHSELNLSSLELGDSALYFCASSVNSGDTEAFFGQGTRLTVV.

The CDR3 bases are TGTGCCAGTACTAGGGACAGGGGAACTGAAGCTTTCTTT. Protein: CASTRDRGTEAFF. The rearrangement uses TRBV19 and TRBJ1-1, with 10 bases aligning to TRBD1. The CDR3 is 13 residues long. Germline V gene sequence: CDR1 LNHDA, CDR2 SQIVND (reference sequence). Trimming at V came to 7 bases and at J to 5 bases, leaving 4 bases not matched to a gene.

This clone was seen a handful of times. The chain links TRBV19 to TRBJ1-2; TRBD1 aligns across 8 bases. The CDR3 has 17 residues. V shed 7 bases, J shed 7 bases, and the junction held 20 bases outside the gene matches. Germline V gene lookup returns CDR1 LNHDA and CDR2 SQIVND (reference sequence). The CDR3 loop is CASTGTGNIKFGIGYTF. DNA of the CDR3: TGTGCCAGTACCGGGACAGGCAATATCAAATTTGGGATTGGCTACACCTTC.

V and J are TRBV5-1 and TRBJ2-7, with TRBD1 matching 9 bases. Germline V CDR1 and CDR2: SGHRS, YFSETQ. Germline trimming cut 4 bases from V and 2 bases from J; bases unmatched to any gene: 16. The CDR3 has 18 residues. This CDR3 is CASSPRRPNRDRAYEQYV. In nucleotides, the CDR3 is TGCGCCAGCAGCCCCCGAAGACCGAACCGGGACAGGGCCTACGAGCAGTACGTC.

This chain connects TRBV11-3 to TRBJ2-1, with D perhaps matching TRBD2 (7 bases). V lost 0 bases, J lost 7 bases, and 10 bases lay in between. CDR3 length equals 14 residues. Per the germline V gene, CDR1 is SGHNT and CDR2 is YENEEA. The CDR3 here is CASSLDGGANEQFF. CDR3 nucleotide sequence: TGTGCCAGCAGCTTAGATGGGGGGGCGAATGAGCAGTTCTTC.

This chain joins TRBV19 and TRBJ1-6; D possibly corresponds to TRBD1 (5 bases). CDR3 length: 15 amino acids. Germline CDR1 is LNHDA and CDR2 is SQIVND (reference sequence). V lost 1 base and J lost 10, with 14 bases in between. The CDR3: CASSIAPGGVSPLHF. The CDR3 DNA reads TGTGCCAGTAGTATAGCACCGGGGGGGGTGTCACCCCTCCACTTT.

The table lists this clone with a few counts. The rearrangement uses TRBV6-1 and TRBJ1-2; D remains ambiguous. This CDR3 is 15 amino acids long. V lost 1 base and J 1 base, leaving 10 bases between the germline ends. The V gene's germline CDR1 is MNHNS and CDR2 SASEGT. The CDR3 here is CASSEDGRINYGYTF. The CDR3 DNA follows: TGTGCCAGCAGTGAAGATGGCAGAATTAACTATGGCTACACCTTC.

The rearrangement links TRBV30 to TRBJ2-2; TRBD2 is a possible D gene (6 bases). This CDR3 comprises 16 residues. The V end was cut by 4 bases, the J end by 4 bases, with 19 bases between. CDR1 and CDR2 (germline): GTSNPN, SVGIG (reference sequence). CDR3 nucleotides: TGTGCCTGGAAGACCTCGAGCGGGTGGCCCACCGGGGAGCTGTTTTTT. Translated, it gives CAWKTSSGWPTGELFF.

The V call is TRBV5-1, the J call TRBJ2-3; D is possibly TRBD2 (6 bases). CDR3 length: 16 residues. Trimming shortened V by 0 bases and J by 0 bases, and 11 bases separated the two germline ends. Germline lookup yields CDR1 SGHRS and CDR2 YFSETQ. Written as DNA, the CDR3 is TGCGCCAGCAGCTTGGACGGGAGTTCTAGCACAGATACGCAGTATTTT. Translating gives CASSLDGSSSTDTQYF.

The genes are TRBV6-5 and TRBJ2-1; the match to TRBD2 covers 9 bases. V lost 0 bases to trimming and J lost 5 bases; unmatched junction nucleotides: 5. Germline CDR1 reads MNHEY; CDR2 reads SVGAGI. This CDR3 is 16 amino acids long. This CDR3 reads CASSYSPTSGNNEQFF. The DNA for the CDR3 is TGTGCCAGCAGTTACTCCCCGACTAGCGGTAACAATGAGCAGTTCTTC.

The rearrangement joins TRBV19 to TRBJ2-1; 9 positions match TRBD1. From germline, CDR1 is LNHDA and CDR2 SQIVND (reference sequence). With V trimmed by 1 base and J by 5 bases, 21 bases remained unmatched. The CDR3 has 21 amino acids. CDR3 region: CASSIVGGQGTSLRRNNEQFF. CDR3 bases: TGTGCCAGTAGTATAGTAGGAGGACAGGGGACGTCACTAAGGAGAAACAATGAGCAGTTCTTC.

In its sample, this clone was seen once. This chain connects TRBV11-3 to TRBJ1-3, with 7 bases identical to TRBD1. The CDR3 sequence is 15 residues long. The trim removed 5 bases at V and 0 bases at J, leaving 4 bases unmatched. Germline CDR1 SGHNT, CDR2 YENEEA. The CDR3 is CASSAGGSSGNTIYF. The DNA of the CDR3 is TGTGCCAGCAGCGCAGGGGGTTCCTCTGGAAACACCATATATTTT.